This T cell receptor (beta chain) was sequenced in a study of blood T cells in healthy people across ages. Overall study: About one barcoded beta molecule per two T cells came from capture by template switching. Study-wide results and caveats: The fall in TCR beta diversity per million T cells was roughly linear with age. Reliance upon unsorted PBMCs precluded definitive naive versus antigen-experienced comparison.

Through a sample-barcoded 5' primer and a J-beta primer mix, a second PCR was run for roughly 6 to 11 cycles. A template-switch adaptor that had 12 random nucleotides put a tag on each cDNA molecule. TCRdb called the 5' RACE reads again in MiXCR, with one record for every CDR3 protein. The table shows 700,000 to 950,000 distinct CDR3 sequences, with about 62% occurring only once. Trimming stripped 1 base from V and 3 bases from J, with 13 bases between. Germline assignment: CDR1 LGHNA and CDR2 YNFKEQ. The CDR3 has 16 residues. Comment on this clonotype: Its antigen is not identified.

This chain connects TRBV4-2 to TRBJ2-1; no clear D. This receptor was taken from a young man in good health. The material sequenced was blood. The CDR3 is CASSQGATSGYNEQFF. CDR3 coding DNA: TGTGCCAGCAGCCAAGGAGCAACATCGGGCTACAATGAGCAGTTCTTC.